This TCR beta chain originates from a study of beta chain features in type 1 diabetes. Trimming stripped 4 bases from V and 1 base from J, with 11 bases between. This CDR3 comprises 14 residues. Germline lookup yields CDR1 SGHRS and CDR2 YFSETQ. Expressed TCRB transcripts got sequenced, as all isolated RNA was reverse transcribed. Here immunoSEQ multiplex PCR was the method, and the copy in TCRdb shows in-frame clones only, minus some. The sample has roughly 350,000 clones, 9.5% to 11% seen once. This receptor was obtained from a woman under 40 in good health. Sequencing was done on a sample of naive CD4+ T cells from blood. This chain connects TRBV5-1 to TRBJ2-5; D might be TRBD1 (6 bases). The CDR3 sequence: CASSRGTVQETQYF. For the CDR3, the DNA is TGCGCCAGCAGCAGGGGGACCGTCCAAGAGACCCAGTACTTC.